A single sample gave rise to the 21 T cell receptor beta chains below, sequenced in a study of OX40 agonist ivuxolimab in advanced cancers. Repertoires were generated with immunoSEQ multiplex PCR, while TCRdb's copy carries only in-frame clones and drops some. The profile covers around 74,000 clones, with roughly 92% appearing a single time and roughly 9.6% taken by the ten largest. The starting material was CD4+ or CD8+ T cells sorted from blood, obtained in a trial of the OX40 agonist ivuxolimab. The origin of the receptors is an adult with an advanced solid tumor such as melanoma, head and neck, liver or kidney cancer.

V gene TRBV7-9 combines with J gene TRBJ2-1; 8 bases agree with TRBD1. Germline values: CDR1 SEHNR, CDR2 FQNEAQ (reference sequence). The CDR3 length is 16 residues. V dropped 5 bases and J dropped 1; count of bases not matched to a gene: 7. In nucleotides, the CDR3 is TGTGCCAGCAGCCCGCCCGACAGGGGATCCTACAATGAGCAGTTCTTC. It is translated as CASSPPDRGSYNEQFF.

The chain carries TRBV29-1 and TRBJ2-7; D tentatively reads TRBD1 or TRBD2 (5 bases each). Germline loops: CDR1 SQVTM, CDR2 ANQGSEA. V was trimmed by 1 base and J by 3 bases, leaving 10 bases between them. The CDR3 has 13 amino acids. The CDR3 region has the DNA TGCAGCGTTGAAGCCGGGACGGGCTACGAGCAGTACTTC. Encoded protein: CSVEAGTGYEQYF.

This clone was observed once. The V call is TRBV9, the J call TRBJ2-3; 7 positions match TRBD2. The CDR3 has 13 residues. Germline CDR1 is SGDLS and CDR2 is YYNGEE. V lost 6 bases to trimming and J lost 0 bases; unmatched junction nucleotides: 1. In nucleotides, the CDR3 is TGTGCCAGCACCGGGGGGAGCACAGATACGCAGTATTTT. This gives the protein CASTGGSTDTQYF.

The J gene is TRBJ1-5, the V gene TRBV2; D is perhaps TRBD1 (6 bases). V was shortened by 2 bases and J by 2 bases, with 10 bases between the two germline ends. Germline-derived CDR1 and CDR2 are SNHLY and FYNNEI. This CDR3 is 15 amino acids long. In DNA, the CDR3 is TGTGCCAGCAGTGAATGGGGGCAGGGCAATCAGCCCCAGCATTTT. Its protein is CASSEWGQGNQPQHF.

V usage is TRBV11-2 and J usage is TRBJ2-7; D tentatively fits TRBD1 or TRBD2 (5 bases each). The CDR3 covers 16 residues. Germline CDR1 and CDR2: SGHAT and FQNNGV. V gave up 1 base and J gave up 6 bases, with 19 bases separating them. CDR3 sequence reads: CASSLVLGALFREQYF. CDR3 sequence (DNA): TGTGCCAGCAGCTTAGTTCTCGGGGCCCTATTTCGCGAGCAGTACTTC.

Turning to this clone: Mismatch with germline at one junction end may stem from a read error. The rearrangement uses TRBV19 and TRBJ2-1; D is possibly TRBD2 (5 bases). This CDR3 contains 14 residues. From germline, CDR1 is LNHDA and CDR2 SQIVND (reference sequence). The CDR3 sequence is CASSWTFLYHEQFF. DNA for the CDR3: TGTGCCAGTAGTTGGACTTTCCTCTACCATGAGCAGTTCTTC.

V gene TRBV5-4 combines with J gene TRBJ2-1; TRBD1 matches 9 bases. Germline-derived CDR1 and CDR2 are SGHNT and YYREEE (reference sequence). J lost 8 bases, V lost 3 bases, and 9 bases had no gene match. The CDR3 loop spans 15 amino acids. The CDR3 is CASSWNPGQGYEQFF. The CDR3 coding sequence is TGTGCCAGCAGCTGGAACCCGGGACAGGGCTATGAGCAGTTCTTC.

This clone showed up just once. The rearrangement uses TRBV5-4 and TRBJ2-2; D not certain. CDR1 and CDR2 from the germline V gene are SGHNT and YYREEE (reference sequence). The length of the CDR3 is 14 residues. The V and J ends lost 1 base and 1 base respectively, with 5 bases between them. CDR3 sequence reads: CASSLRENTGELFF. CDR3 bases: TGTGCCAGCAGCTTGAGGGAGAACACCGGGGAGCTGTTTTTT.

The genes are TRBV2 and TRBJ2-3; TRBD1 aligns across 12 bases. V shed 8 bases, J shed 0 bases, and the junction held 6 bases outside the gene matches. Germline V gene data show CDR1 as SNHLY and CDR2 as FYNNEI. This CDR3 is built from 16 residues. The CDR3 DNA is TGTGCCAGCCAGGGACAGGGGGCCCCCAGCACAGATACGCAGTATTTT. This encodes CASQGQGAPSTDTQYF.

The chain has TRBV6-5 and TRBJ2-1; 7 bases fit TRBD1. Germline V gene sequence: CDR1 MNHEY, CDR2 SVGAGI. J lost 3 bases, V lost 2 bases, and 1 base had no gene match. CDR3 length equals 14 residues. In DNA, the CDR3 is TGTGCCAGCAGTTACGGGACAGACTACAATGAGCAGTTCTTC. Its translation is CASSYGTDYNEQFF.

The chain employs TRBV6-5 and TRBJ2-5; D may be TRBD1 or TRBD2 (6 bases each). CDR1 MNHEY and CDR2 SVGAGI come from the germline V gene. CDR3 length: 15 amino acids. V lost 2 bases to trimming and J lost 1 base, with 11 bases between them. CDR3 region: CASSYGWGAQETQYF. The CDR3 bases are TGTGCCAGCAGTTACGGGTGGGGGGCCCAAGAGACCCAGTACTTC.

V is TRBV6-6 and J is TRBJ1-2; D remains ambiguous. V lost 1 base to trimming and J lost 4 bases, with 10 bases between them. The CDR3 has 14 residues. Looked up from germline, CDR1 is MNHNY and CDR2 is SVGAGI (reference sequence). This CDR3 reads CASSYLADTYGYTF. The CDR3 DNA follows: TGTGCCAGCAGTTACTTGGCCGATACCTATGGCTACACCTTC.

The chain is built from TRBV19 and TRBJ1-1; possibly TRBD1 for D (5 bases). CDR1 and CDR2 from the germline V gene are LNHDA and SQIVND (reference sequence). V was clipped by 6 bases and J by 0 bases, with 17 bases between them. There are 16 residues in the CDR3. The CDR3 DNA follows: TGTGCCAGTAGCACACCCCGACAGCCCATGAACACTGAAGCTTTCTTT. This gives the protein CASSTPRQPMNTEAFF. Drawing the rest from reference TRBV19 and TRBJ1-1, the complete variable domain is DGGITQSPKYLFRKEGQNVTLSCEQNLNHDAMYWYRQDPGQGLRLIYYSQIVNDFQKGDIAEGYSVSREKKESFPLTVTSAQKNPTAFYLCASSTPRQPMNTEAFFGQGTRLTVV.

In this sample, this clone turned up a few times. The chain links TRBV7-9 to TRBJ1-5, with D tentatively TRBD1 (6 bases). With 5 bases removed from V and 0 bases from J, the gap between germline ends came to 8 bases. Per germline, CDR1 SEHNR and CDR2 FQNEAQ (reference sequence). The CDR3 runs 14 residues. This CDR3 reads CASSGGLSNQPQHF. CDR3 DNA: TGTGCCAGCAGCGGGGGCCTTAGCAATCAGCCCCAGCATTTT.

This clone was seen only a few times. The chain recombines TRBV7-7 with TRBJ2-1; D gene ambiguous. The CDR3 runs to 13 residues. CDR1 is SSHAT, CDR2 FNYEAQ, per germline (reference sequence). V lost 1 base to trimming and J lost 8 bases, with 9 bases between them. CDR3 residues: CASSLEMRDEQFF. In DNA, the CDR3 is TGTGCCAGCAGCTTAGAGATGCGCGATGAGCAGTTCTTC. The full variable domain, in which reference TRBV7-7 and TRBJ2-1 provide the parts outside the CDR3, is GAGVSQSPRYKVTKRGQDVTLRCDPISSHATLYWYQQALGQGPEFLTYFNYEAQPDKSGLPSDRFSAERPEGSISTLTIQRTEQRDSAMYRCASSLEMRDEQFFGPGTRLTVL.

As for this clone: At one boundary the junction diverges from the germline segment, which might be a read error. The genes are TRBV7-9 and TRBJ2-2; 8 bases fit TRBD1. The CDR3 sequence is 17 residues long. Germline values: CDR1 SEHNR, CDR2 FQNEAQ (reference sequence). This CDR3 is CANSLSPGGINTGELFF. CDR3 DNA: TGTGCCAACAGCTTAAGTCCAGGGGGCATCAACACCGGGGAGCTGTTTTTT.

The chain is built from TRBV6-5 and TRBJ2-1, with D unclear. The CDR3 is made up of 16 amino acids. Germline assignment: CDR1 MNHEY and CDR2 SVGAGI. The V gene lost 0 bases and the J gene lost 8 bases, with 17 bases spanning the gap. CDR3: CASSYSSGSVFDEQFF. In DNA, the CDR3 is TGTGCCAGCAGTTACTCCTCAGGCAGCGTTTTTGATGAGCAGTTCTTC.

Here the CDR3 reads CASSSGDSPYEQYF. The CDR3 DNA follows: TGTGCCAGCAGCTCCGGGGACAGCCCCTACGAGCAGTACTTC. The chain uses TRBV5-8 and TRBJ2-7; 7 bases are shared with TRBD1. The CDR3 is 14 amino acids. V shed 3 bases, J shed 2 bases, and the junction held 5 bases outside the gene matches. Germline CDR1 and CDR2: SGHTS and YDEGEE.

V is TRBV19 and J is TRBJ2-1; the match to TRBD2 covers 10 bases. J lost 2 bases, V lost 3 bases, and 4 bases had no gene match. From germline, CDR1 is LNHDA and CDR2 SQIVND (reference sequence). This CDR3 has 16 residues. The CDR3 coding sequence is TGTGCCAGTAGTATCAGCGGGGGGGCCACCTACAATGAGCAGTTCTTC. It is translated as CASSISGGATYNEQFF.

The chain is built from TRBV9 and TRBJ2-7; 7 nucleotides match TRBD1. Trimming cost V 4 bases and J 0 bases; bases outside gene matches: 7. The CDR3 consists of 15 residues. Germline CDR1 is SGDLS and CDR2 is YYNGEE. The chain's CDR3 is CASSSARDSSYEQYF. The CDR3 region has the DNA TGTGCCAGCAGCTCCGCCCGGGACAGCTCCTACGAGCAGTACTTC.

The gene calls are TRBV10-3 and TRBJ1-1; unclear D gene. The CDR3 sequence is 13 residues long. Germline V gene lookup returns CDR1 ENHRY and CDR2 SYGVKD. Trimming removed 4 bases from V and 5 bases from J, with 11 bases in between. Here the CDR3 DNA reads TGTGCCATCAGTGTAGACCCCAGGACTGAAGCTTTCTTT. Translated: CAISVDPRTEAFF.